Reported below is one T cell receptor (beta chain). The antigen remains undetermined. The record originates from a study of CD8+CD57+ T cells in acquired aplastic anemia. For sequencing, patients were chosen who had shown expansion of CD8+CD57+ cells by flow cytometry. Severe acquired aplastic anemia was present in all patients. The study sampled blood from patients who had received no therapy. Both TCR beta VDJ combination and CDR3 sequence profiling were carried out. Genomic DNA was the template for this profiling. TCRdb processed the reads anew with MiXCR; each CDR3 protein has one entry. The sample has roughly 170,000 distinct CDR3 sequences; less than 50% are singletons. Whole-study results and caveats: Any difference that existed in CD8+ Simpson's diversity between patients and controls was not significant.

This CDR3 has 10 residues. Between the trimmed V and J ends, which lost 0 bases and 7 bases, there was a span of 0 bases. Germline lookup yields CDR1 LNHNV and CDR2 YYDKDF (reference sequence). The TCR originated in a human donor with aplastic anemia. Source material: sorted CD4+, CD8+, or CD8+CD57+ T cells (not recorded which) from PBMCs. This sequence joins TRBV15 and TRBJ2-5, with unresolved D. The DNA of the CDR3 is TGTGCCACCAGCAGAGAGACCCAGTACTTC. It codes for CATSRETQYF.